This T cell receptor (beta chain) originates from a study of blood T cell repertoires in COVID-19. Study overall: Whether acute or convalescent, the COVID-19 samples came from the United States, Italy and Spain. PBMCs, B-cell-depleted T cells, or T cells were the source of the cDNA or gDNA that made up the material.

Sequenced by immunoSEQ multiplex PCR; TCRdb stores in-frame clones only, minus some. The sample lists about 150,000 clones, 80% to 90% occurring once. V lost 1 base to trimming and J lost 10 bases; unmatched junction nucleotides: 9. Germline CDR1 is MNHNS and CDR2 is SASEGT. The CDR3 consists of 14 residues. The receptor comes from a man aged 65 to 85 with acute or convalescent COVID-19. Sequencing used peripheral blood. This chain uses TRBV6-1 with TRBJ1-1, with 7 nucleotides matching TRBD1. CDR3 region: CASSEGGGGWGAFF. The CDR3 bases are TGTGCCAGCAGTGAAGGAGGAGGGGGCTGGGGAGCTTTCTTT.